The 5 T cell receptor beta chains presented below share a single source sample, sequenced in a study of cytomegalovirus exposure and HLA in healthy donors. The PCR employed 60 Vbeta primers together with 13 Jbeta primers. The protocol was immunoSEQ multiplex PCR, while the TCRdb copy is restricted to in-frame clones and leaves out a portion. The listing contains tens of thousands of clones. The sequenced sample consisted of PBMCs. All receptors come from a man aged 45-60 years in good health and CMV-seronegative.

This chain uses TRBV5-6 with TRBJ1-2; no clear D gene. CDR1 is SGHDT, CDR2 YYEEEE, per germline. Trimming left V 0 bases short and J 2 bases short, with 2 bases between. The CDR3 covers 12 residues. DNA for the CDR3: TGTGCCAGCAGCTTGGCAAACTATGGCTACACCTTC. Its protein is CASSLANYGYTF. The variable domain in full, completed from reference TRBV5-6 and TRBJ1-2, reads DAGVTQSPTHLIKTRGQQVTLRCSPKSGHDTVSWYQQALGQGPQFIFQYYEEEERQRGNFPDRFSGHQFPNYSSELNVNALLLGDSALYLCASSLANYGYTFGSGTRLTVV.

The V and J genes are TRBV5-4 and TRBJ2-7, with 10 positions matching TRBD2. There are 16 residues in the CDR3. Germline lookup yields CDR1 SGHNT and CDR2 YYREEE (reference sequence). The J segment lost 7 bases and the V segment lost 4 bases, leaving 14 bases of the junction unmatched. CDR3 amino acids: CASSPRASGGPVEQYF. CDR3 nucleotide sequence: TGTGCCAGCAGCCCTCGGGCTAGCGGGGGCCCGGTGGAGCAGTACTTC.

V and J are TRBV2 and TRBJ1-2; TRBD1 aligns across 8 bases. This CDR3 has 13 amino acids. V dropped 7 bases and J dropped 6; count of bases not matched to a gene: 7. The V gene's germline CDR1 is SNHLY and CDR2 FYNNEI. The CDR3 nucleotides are TGTGCCAGCACCATGAACAGGGGGGATGGCTACACCTTC. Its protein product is CASTMNRGDGYTF.

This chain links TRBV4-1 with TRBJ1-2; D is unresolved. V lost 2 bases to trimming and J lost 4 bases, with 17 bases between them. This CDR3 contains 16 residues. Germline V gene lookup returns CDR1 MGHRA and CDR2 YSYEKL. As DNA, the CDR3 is TGCGCCAGCAGCCAAATCCCCGTGAGACATTCCTATGGCTACACCTTC. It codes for CASSQIPVRHSYGYTF.

The CDR3 nucleotides are TGTGCCAGCAGTGAAGCGCTTTGGGTGGAGACTGAAGCTTTCTTT. Protein: CASSEALWVETEAFF. This sequence joins TRBV6-1 and TRBJ1-1; no firm D call. The germline V gene has CDR1 MNHNS and CDR2 SASEGT. There are 15 residues in the CDR3. V was trimmed by 0 bases and J by 5 bases, leaving 13 bases between them.